This T cell receptor (beta chain) was captured in a study of OX40 agonist ivuxolimab in advanced cancers. Overall study findings and caveats: Some of the lowest clonal expansion was seen in partial responders at 0.1-3.0 mg/kg. Mean expanded clone counts were higher in CD8+ than CD4+ T cells.

Samples of blood were obtained at baseline, on cycle 4 day 1, and on cycle 7 day 1. Assay used: immunoSEQ multiplex PCR; TCRdb lists only in-frame clones, some missing. This repertoire shows roughly 100,000 clones, around nine tenths found once; its top ten account for under 0.8%. Details on this clone: Its antigen remains unknown.

After removal of 3 bases from V and 5 bases from J, the junction contained 11 bases not matched to a gene. The germline V gene encodes CDR1 SGDLS and CDR2 YYNGEE. This CDR3 is 16 amino acids long. The origin of this receptor is an adult with an advanced solid tumor such as melanoma, head and neck, liver or kidney cancer. Material: CD4+ or CD8+ T cells sorted from blood, obtained in a trial of the OX40 agonist ivuxolimab. The V and J genes are TRBV9 and TRBJ2-5; 9 nucleotides line up with TRBD2. The CDR3 DNA reads TGTGCCAGCAGCGCGGATAGCGGGGGTAGGGGGGAGACCCAGTACTTC. Protein: CASSADSGGRGETQYF. Based on the CDR3 plus reference TRBV9 and TRBJ2-5, the full variable domain is DSGVTQTPKHLITATGQRVTLRCSPRSGDLSVYWYQQSLDQGLQFLIQYYNGEERAKGNILERFSAQQFPDLHSELNLSSLELGDSALYFCASSADSGGRGETQYFGPGTRLLVL.